This passage covers 30 T cell receptor beta chains from one sample sequenced in a study of T cells after yellow fever vaccination. MiXCR was run by TCRdb on the 5' RACE reads, yielding one entry per CDR3 protein. This table has about 150,000 distinct CDR3 sequences, roughly 6.2% appearing once. Sequences were derived from CD4+ T cells sorted from PBMCs, sampled on the day of the first yellow fever vaccination. These TCRs come from a man aged 18 to 30 who received the YFV17D yellow fever vaccine.

At least ten counts were recorded for this clonotype. V is TRBV10-3 and J is TRBJ2-5; possibly TRBD2 for D (6 bases). Germline CDR1 ENHRY, CDR2 SYGVKD. The V and J ends lost 4 bases and 5 bases respectively, with 14 bases between them. The CDR3 runs 14 residues. CDR3 sequence (DNA): TGTGCCATCAGTGGTGTGGCGGGGTATGAGACCCAGTACTTC. Protein sequence: CAISGVAGYETQYF.

This clonotype was recorded at least ten times. The J gene is TRBJ2-7, the V gene TRBV6-5; perhaps TRBD1 as D (6 bases). The CDR3 runs to 14 residues. The germline gives CDR1 MNHEY, CDR2 SVGAGI. Trimming took off 5 bases at V and 0 bases at J, with 11 bases between the two ends. The chain's CDR3 is CASSPQGTSYEQYF. In DNA, the CDR3 is TGTGCCAGCAGTCCCCAGGGGACCTCCTACGAGCAGTACTTC.

This clonotype was counted ten times or more. This chain joins TRBV7-2 and TRBJ2-3; D unclear. The germline CDR1 and CDR2 sequences are SGHTA and FQGNSA. The V gene lost 2 bases and the J gene lost 5 bases, with 5 bases spanning the gap. The CDR3 runs 12 residues. The CDR3 region has the DNA TGTGCCAGCAGCTTACTAAGAGATACGCAGTATTTT. It encodes CASSLLRDTQYF. Complete variable domain (other parts from reference TRBV7-2 and TRBJ2-3): GAGVSQSPSNKVTEKGKDVELRCDPISGHTALYWYRQSLGQGLEFLIYFQGNSAPDKSGLPSDRFSAERTGGSVSTLTIQRTQQEDSAVYLCASSLLRDTQYFGPGTRLTVL.

This clonotype was counted at least ten times. The rearrangement joins TRBV12-3 or TRBV12-4 to TRBJ2-1, with TRBD2 matching over 8 bases. This CDR3 is built from 14 residues. J was trimmed by 6 bases and V by 3 bases; bases with no gene match: 4. CDR3 nucleotide sequence: TGTGCCAGCAGTTTGACTAGCGTGGGCAATGAGCAGTTCTTC. This sequence encodes CASSLTSVGNEQFF.

This clonotype was seen a handful of times. This chain connects TRBV7-2 to TRBJ1-5, with D hard to call. V was cut by 8 bases and J by 4 bases, with 12 bases left in between. Germline loops: CDR1 SGHTA, CDR2 FQGNSA. The CDR3 spans 13 residues. The CDR3 coding sequence is TGTGCCAGCGGCGTTCAGCGAAATCAGCCCCAGCATTTT. Amino acid sequence: CASGVQRNQPQHF. The variable domain in full, completed from reference TRBV7-2 and TRBJ1-5, reads GAGVSQSPSNKVTEKGKDVELRCDPISGHTALYWYRQSLGQGLEFLIYFQGNSAPDKSGLPSDRFSAERTGGSVSTLTIQRTQQEDSAVYLCASGVQRNQPQHFGDGTRLSIL.

Ten or more counts support this clonotype. For the CDR3, the DNA is TGTGCCAGCAGCTTAGTAGCGGGGATCAACAATGAGCAGTTCTTC. This sequence encodes CASSLVAGINNEQFF. The rearrangement joins TRBV7-2 to TRBJ2-1; 8 bases agree with TRBD2. The CDR3 length is 15 residues. Germline assignment: CDR1 SGHTA and CDR2 FQGNSA. V gave up 1 base and J gave up 5 bases; unmatched junction bases: 4.

This clonotype was observed a handful of times. V and J are TRBV4-3 and TRBJ1-2; 9 bases are a match to TRBD1. The V gene end was trimmed by 4 bases and the J gene end by 5 bases; junction bases not matched to a gene: 11. The CDR3 totals 16 residues. Germline V gene sequence: CDR1 LGHNA, CDR2 YSLEER. The CDR3 coding sequence is TGCGCCAGCAGCCTAGGGAACAGGGGGCACGGATATGGCTACACCTTC. Translation: CASSLGNRGHGYGYTF.

This clonotype was counted ten times or more. V gene TRBV20-1 combines with J gene TRBJ2-5, with D tentatively TRBD1 (5 bases). V lost 6 bases to trimming and J lost 2 bases, with 13 bases between them. Germline V gives CDR1 DFQATT, CDR2 SNEGSKA (reference sequence). This CDR3 region has 13 residues. The CDR3 nucleotides read TGCAGTGCGTATCCAAGGGGTCAAGAGACCCAGTACTTC. It is translated as CSAYPRGQETQYF.

A few counts support this clonotype. The J gene is TRBJ2-5, the V gene TRBV6-5, with a tentative D call TRBD2 (8 bases). Per the germline V gene, CDR1 is MNHEY and CDR2 is SVGAGI. Trimming left V 2 bases short and J 5 bases short, with 15 bases between. There are 15 residues in the CDR3. CDR3 sequence: CASSYREGAGETQYF. Written as DNA, the CDR3 is TGTGCCAGCAGTTACCGGGAGGGGGCAGGTGAGACCCAGTACTTC.

CDR3 loop: CASSQSGGNYNEQFF. The DNA for the CDR3 is TGTGCCAGCAGCCAGAGCGGGGGGAACTACAATGAGCAGTTCTTC. The V and J genes are TRBV6-1 and TRBJ2-1; 9 bases map to TRBD2. Germline V CDR1 and CDR2: MNHNS, SASEGT. V lost 6 bases, J lost 3 bases, and 6 bases stayed unmatched. This CDR3 has 15 residues.

In this sample, this clonotype turned up a few times. The chain links TRBV12-3 or TRBV12-4 to TRBJ1-1; the D is unclear. The germline V and J ends were trimmed by 6 bases and 1 base, with 18 bases remaining between them. The CDR3 is 16 residues long. The CDR3 sequence is CASSPGMISWNTEAFF. The CDR3, as DNA: TGTGCCAGCAGCCCGGGCATGATTTCTTGGAACACTGAAGCTTTCTTT.

The V call is TRBV7-3, the J call TRBJ2-2; 10 positions agree with TRBD2. The CDR3 has 18 residues. The germline V gene encodes CDR1 SGHTA and CDR2 FQGTGA. V lost 5 bases to trimming and J lost 4 bases; unmatched junction nucleotides: 13. The CDR3 sequence is CASSAYPLAGARTGELFF. The CDR3 nucleotides read TGTGCCAGCAGCGCTTACCCTCTAGCGGGGGCGCGCACCGGGGAGCTGTTTTTT. The full variable domain, its missing parts supplied by reference TRBV7-3 and TRBJ2-2, is GAGVSQTPSNKVTEKGKYVELRCDPISGHTALYWYRQSLGQGPEFLIYFQGTGAADDSGLPNDRFFAVRPEGSVSTLKIQRTERGDSAVYLCASSAYPLAGARTGELFFGEGSRLTVL.

This clonotype has just a few counts. CDR3 sequence reads: CASSGTGGFSNSPLHF. The CDR3 DNA reads as TGTGCCAGCAGCGGAACAGGGGGCTTTTCTAATTCACCCCTCCACTTT. The gene calls are TRBV3-1 and TRBJ1-6, with 9 nucleotides matching TRBD1. This CDR3 has 16 amino acids. V shed 5 bases and J 6 bases; nucleotides not matched to a gene: 8. The germline V gene encodes CDR1 LGHDT and CDR2 YNNKEL (reference sequence). The whole variable domain, filled in from reference TRBV3-1 and TRBJ1-6, reads DTAVSQTPKYLVTQMGNDKSIKCEQNLGHDTMYWYKQDSKKFLKIMFSYNNKELIINETVPNRFSPKSPDKAHLNLHINSLELGDSAVYFCASSGTGGFSNSPLHFGNGTRLTVT.

The chain has TRBV9 and TRBJ2-3; D uncertain. This CDR3 is 16 amino acids long. V was cut by 0 bases and J by 4 bases, with 15 bases left in between. Germline loops: CDR1 SGDLS, CDR2 YYNGEE. The CDR3 is CASSVGGGPSSDTQYF. DNA for the CDR3: TGTGCCAGCAGCGTAGGAGGTGGTCCAAGCTCAGATACGCAGTATTTT. The full variable domain, its missing parts supplied by reference TRBV9 and TRBJ2-3, is DSGVTQTPKHLITATGQRVTLRCSPRSGDLSVYWYQQSLDQGLQFLIQYYNGEERAKGNILERFSAQQFPDLHSELNLSSLELGDSALYFCASSVGGGPSSDTQYFGPGTRLTVL.

The J gene is TRBJ1-6, the V gene TRBV6-5, with D possibly matching TRBD1 (5 bases). CDR1 and CDR2 from the germline V gene are MNHEY and SVGAGI. CDR3 length: 15 residues. Trimming took off 4 bases at V and 1 base at J, with 8 bases between the two ends. CDR3 amino acids: CASSSGGSYNSPLHF. The DNA of the CDR3 is TGTGCCAGCAGTTCTGGGGGGTCCTATAATTCACCCCTCCACTTT.

This clonotype has just a few counts. The V call is TRBV28, the J call TRBJ2-7, with 11 bases matching TRBD1. CDR3 length equals 13 residues. V shed 6 bases and J 5 bases; nucleotides not matched to a gene: 3. Germline V gene data show CDR1 as MDHEN and CDR2 as SYDVKM. The chain's CDR3 is CASRRTGGDEQYV. The CDR3 DNA reads as TGTGCCAGCAGGCGGACAGGGGGCGACGAGCAGTACGTC.

This clonotype was detected only a few times. The rearrangement links TRBV6-2 or TRBV6-3 to TRBJ1-6, with D perhaps matching TRBD1 (5 bases). Trimming stripped 5 bases from V and 7 bases from J, with 18 bases between. The CDR3 totals 16 residues. Germline values: CDR1 MNHEY, CDR2 SVGEGT. CDR3 bases: TGTGCCAGCAGTCCATTTGGGACCGACTCCAATTCACCCCTCCACTTT. Its protein is CASSPFGTDSNSPLHF.

This clonotype was seen a handful of times. The rearrangement uses TRBV5-5 and TRBJ2-3; weak D call: TRBD2 (5 bases). The length of the CDR3 is 13 residues. CDR1 and CDR2 from the germline V gene are SGHKS and YYEKEE (reference sequence). V was cut by 4 bases and J by 6 bases, with 12 bases left in between. This CDR3 is CASSPGVLDTQYF. CDR3 DNA sequence: TGTGCCAGCAGCCCCGGGGTACTTGATACGCAGTATTTT. Variable domain in full (rest from reference TRBV5-5 and TRBJ2-3): DAGVTQSPTHLIKTRGQQVTLRCSPISGHKSVSWYQQVLGQGPQFIFQYYEKEERGRGNFPDRFSARQFPNYSSELNVNALLLGDSALYLCASSPGVLDTQYFGPGTRLTVL.

This clonotype was found a few times. The chain joins TRBV6-2 or TRBV6-3 to TRBJ1-5, with a weak D call TRBD1 (5 bases). Germline V gives CDR1 MNHEY, CDR2 SVGEGT. V lost 8 bases to trimming and J lost 2 bases, with 13 bases between them. This CDR3 has 14 residues. The CDR3 nucleotides read TGTGCCAGCTCAAAAGGGGCCCGCAATCAGCCCCAGCATTTT. It translates to CASSKGARNQPQHF.

This clonotype was observed a few times. This chain uses TRBV5-6 with TRBJ2-1; no clear D gene. The germline V gene encodes CDR1 SGHDT and CDR2 YYEEEE. The CDR3 loop spans 12 amino acids. V was shortened by 4 bases and J by 2 bases, with 4 bases between the two germline ends. The CDR3 coding sequence is TGTGCCAGCAGCCATACCTACAATGAGCAGTTCTTC. This gives the protein CASSHTYNEQFF.

There are many counts of this clonotype. This chain joins TRBV7-2 and TRBJ2-1; tentative D call: TRBD2 (6 bases). The germline CDR1 and CDR2 sequences are SGHTA and FQGNSA. Trimming removed 1 base at V and 14 bases at J, with 18 bases between. The CDR3 loop spans 14 amino acids. The CDR3 reads CASSLEDWEDSKFF. The CDR3 region has the DNA TGTGCCAGCAGCTTAGAGGATTGGGAGGACTCTAAGTTCTTC.

This clonotype turned up a few times. V and J are TRBV29-1 and TRBJ2-7; possibly TRBD2 for D (5 bases). Germline V gene sequence: CDR1 SQVTM, CDR2 ANQGSEA. The CDR3 consists of 14 residues. The ends were cut back, 0 bases at V and 2 bases at J, with 11 bases in the middle. The CDR3 region has the DNA TGCAGCGTTGAAGAACGGGGTTCCGCCTACGAGCAGTACTTC. Residues: CSVEERGSAYEQYF.

The rearrangement joins TRBV4-3 to TRBJ1-2; 9 bases line up with TRBD1. Germline V gene data show CDR1 as LGHNA and CDR2 as YSLEER. This CDR3 is 18 amino acids long. J lost 5 bases, V lost 0 bases, and 13 bases had no gene match. Written as DNA, the CDR3 is TGCGCCAGCAGCCAAGATGTAATCCCCGGGACAGGGTGGTATGGCTACACCTTC. It yields the protein CASSQDVIPGTGWYGYTF.

This clonotype was recorded at least ten times. The V gene is TRBV15, the J gene TRBJ2-7, with 7 nucleotides matching TRBD2. Germline loops: CDR1 LNHNV, CDR2 YYDKDF (reference sequence). The CDR3 is made up of 17 amino acids. Trimming cost V 0 bases and J 2 bases; bases outside gene matches: 10. DNA for the CDR3: TGTGCCACCAGCAGAGATCTGGACGGACTAGTTCCCTACGAGCAGTACTTC. Translating it yields CATSRDLDGLVPYEQYF.

The genes are TRBV12-3 or TRBV12-4 and TRBJ1-2; unclear D gene. The CDR3 is 13 residues long. V lost 6 bases, J lost 4 bases, and 12 bases lay in between. CDR3 loop: CASRPAALYGYTF. CDR3 nucleotides: TGTGCCAGCAGGCCCGCAGCTCTCTATGGCTACACCTTC.

This clonotype was recorded at least ten times. The chain uses TRBV18 and TRBJ2-5, with D unclear. The V end lost 3 bases, the J end lost 1 base, and 0 bases lay between the germline ends. CDR3 length: 11 amino acids. CDR1 and CDR2 (germline): KGHSH, LQKENI. The CDR3 nucleotides read TGTGCCAGCTCACCCCAAGAGACCCAGTACTTC. Protein: CASSPQETQYF.

This clonotype occurred a few times. The chain couples TRBV6-5 to TRBJ2-6, with D uncertain. Germline V lookup: CDR1 MNHEY, CDR2 SVGAGI. The ends were cut back, 0 bases at V and 0 bases at J, with 9 bases in the middle. The CDR3 runs to 17 residues. The CDR3 here is CASSYSAGDSGANVLTF. As DNA, the CDR3 is TGTGCCAGCAGTTACTCGGCCGGAGACTCTGGGGCCAACGTCCTGACTTTC.

This clonotype has more than one count but fewer than ten. The CDR3 sequence is CASSTMQIRADTQYF. CDR3 nucleotide sequence: TGTGCCAGCAGCACGATGCAAATCCGGGCAGATACGCAGTATTTT. The V call is TRBV7-2, the J call TRBJ2-3, with D uncertain. The germline V and J ends were trimmed by 5 bases and 4 bases, with 16 bases remaining between them. CDR1 is SGHTA and CDR2 is FQGNSA in the germline V gene. The CDR3 length is 15 residues.

The V and J genes are TRBV7-3 and TRBJ2-3, with 7 positions matching TRBD1. The V and J ends lost 5 bases and 1 base, in that order; junction bases with no gene match: 6. The CDR3 loop spans 15 amino acids. Per the germline V gene, CDR1 is SGHTA and CDR2 is FQGTGA. The CDR3 sequence: CASSATGTGTDTQYF. Written as DNA, the CDR3 is TGTGCCAGCAGCGCCACCGGGACAGGCACAGATACGCAGTATTTT.

This clonotype was seen only a few times. The chain recombines TRBV18 with TRBJ1-1, with D perhaps TRBD1 (6 bases). Germline CDR1 and CDR2: KGHSH and LQKENI. V was trimmed by 6 bases and J by 1 base, leaving 15 bases between them. The CDR3 totals 15 residues. The CDR3: CASSPVQGSNTEAFF. The CDR3, as DNA: TGTGCCAGCTCGCCCGTACAGGGATCGAACACTGAAGCTTTCTTT.